This T cell receptor beta chain appears in the sequencing data of a study of PD-L1 blockade in urothelial cancer. Profiled with immunoSEQ multiplex PCR; TCRdb holds only in-frame clones, not every one. The data show more than 95,000 clones, about 82% seen once. The germline V gene encodes CDR1 MDHEN and CDR2 SYDVKM. The V end lost 6 bases, the J end lost 8 bases, and 16 bases lay between the germline ends. The CDR3 has 14 residues. The sample's time point: peripheral blood 6 weeks after treatment start. The rearrangement links TRBV28 to TRBJ1-4; a possible D gene is TRBD1 (5 bases). This sample comprised PBMCs, obtained around atezolizumab (anti-PD-L1) treatment. The sequence came from a man aged 45-65 years with urothelial cancer. The CDR3 coding sequence is TGTGCCAGCAGGGACTCACGGGGGGACGAAAAACTGTTTTTT. This codes for CASRDSRGDEKLFF.